This TCR beta chain was recovered during a study of blood T cell repertoires in COVID-19. Study background: The United States, Italy and Spain supplied acute and convalescent COVID-19 samples. PBMCs, B-cell-depleted T cells, or T cells provided the cDNA or gDNA that made up the material.

The study drew participants aged roughly 18 to 95 years from roughly 25 US areas. Using immunoSEQ multiplex PCR, the repertoire was profiled, and TCRdb retains in-frame clones only, with some absent. This sample has 110,000 to 150,000 clones, with approximately 84% found just once. Germline V gives CDR1 SQVTM, CDR2 ANQGSEA. The CDR3 length is 14 residues. The germline V and J ends were trimmed by 7 bases and 1 base, with 15 bases remaining between them. The sequence came from a man aged 40-50 years with acute COVID-19. The rearrangement uses TRBV29-1 and TRBJ2-3; tentatively, D is TRBD1 (5 bases). The sequencing sample was made of PBMCs or T cells enriched from blood (not recorded which). The chain's CDR3 is CSARVPRGTDTQYF. CDR3 nucleotides: TGCAGCGCCCGGGTCCCCAGGGGCACAGATACGCAGTATTTT.